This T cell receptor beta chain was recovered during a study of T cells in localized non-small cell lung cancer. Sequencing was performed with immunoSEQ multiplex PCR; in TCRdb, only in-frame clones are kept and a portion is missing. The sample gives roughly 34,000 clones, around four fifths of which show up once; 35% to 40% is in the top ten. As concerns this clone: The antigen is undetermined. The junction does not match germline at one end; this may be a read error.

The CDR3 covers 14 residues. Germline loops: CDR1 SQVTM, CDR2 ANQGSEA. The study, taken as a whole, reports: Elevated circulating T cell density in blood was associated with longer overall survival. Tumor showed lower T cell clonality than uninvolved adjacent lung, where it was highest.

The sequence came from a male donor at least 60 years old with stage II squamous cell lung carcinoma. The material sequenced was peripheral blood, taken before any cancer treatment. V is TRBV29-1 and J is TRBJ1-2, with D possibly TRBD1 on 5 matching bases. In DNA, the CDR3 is TGCAACGTTGAGCGACAGCCTTCTAACTATGGCTACACCTTC. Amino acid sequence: CNVERQPSNYGYTF.